This T cell receptor (beta chain) was sequenced for a study of CD8 T cells in Susac syndrome. Random hexamers were used to reverse transcribe roughly 0.45 to 1 ug of RNA. TCR beta CDR3 was amplified by immunoSEQ multiplex PCR. This amplification extended across 54 Vbeta and 13 Jbeta segments. One entry per CDR3 protein results from TCRdb running MiXCR on the immunoSEQ multiplex PCR reads. There are some 200,000 distinct CDR3 sequences in the sample; about 96% occur only once, and 0.093% lies in the top ten. TCR beta from blood CD8+ and CD4+ T cells was sequenced. Relapsing-remitting disease, either stable or active, was present in the treatment-naive patients who were the multiple sclerosis controls. Negative isolation was applied to CD8+ and CD4+ T cells, and FACS enrichment was applied to TEMRA cells. CDR3 length: 11 amino acids. The germline gives CDR1 SQVTM, CDR2 ANQGSEA. V lost 4 bases and J 4 bases, leaving 7 bases between the germline ends.

The sample consisted of CD4+ T cells from PBMCs. V gene TRBV29-1 combines with J gene TRBJ1-2; D gene ambiguous. This clonotype was obtained from a human donor with multiple sclerosis. In DNA form, the CDR3 reads TGCAGCGTTGGTCGGGGCTATGGCTACACCTTC. It codes for CSVGRGYGYTF.